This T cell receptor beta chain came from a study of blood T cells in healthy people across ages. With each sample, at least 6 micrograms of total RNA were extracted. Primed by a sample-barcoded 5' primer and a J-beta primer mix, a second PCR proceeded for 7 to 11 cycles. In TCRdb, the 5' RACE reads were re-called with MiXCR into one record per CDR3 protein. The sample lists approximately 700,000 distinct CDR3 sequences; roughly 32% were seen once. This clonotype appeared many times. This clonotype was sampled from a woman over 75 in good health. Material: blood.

CDR3 sequence: CASSVRDYEQYF. CDR3 coding DNA: TGTGCCAGCAGTGTCCGGGACTACGAGCAGTACTTC. The chain combines TRBV6-1 with TRBJ2-7; weak D call: TRBD2 (5 bases). V was cut by 4 bases and J by 3 bases, with 7 bases left in between. Germline CDR1 reads MNHNS; CDR2 reads SASEGT. The CDR3 has 12 amino acids.